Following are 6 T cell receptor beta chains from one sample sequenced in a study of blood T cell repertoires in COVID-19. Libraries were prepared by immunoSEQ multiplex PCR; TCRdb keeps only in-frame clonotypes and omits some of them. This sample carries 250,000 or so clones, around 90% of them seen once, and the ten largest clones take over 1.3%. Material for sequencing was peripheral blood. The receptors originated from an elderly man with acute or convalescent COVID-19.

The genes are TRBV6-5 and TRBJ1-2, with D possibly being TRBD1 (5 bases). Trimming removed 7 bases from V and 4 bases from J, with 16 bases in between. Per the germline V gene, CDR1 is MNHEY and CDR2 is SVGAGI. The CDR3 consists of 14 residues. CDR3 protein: CASNPSGTPYGYTF. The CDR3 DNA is TGTGCCAGCAATCCTTCCGGGACTCCCTATGGCTACACCTTC.

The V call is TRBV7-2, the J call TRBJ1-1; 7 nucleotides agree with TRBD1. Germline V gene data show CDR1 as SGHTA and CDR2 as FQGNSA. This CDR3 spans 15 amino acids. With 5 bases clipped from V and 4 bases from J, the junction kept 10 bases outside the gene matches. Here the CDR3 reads CASSIAHRGGTEAFF. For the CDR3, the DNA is TGTGCCAGCAGCATTGCCCACAGGGGAGGCACTGAAGCTTTCTTT.

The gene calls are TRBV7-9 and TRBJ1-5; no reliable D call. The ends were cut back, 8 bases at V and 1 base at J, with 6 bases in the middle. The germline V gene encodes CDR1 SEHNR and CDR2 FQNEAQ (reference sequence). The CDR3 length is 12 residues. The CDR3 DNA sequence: TGTGCCAGCGGGGAGAGCAATCAGCCCCAGCATTTT. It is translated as CASGESNQPQHF.

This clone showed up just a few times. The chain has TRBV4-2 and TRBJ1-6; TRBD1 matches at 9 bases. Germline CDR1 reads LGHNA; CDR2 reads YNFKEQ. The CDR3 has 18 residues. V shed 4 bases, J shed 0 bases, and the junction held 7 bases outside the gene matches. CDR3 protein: CASSPGGQGSSYNSPLHF. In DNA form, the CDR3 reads TGTGCCAGCAGCCCAGGGGGACAGGGAAGCTCCTATAATTCACCCCTCCACTTT.

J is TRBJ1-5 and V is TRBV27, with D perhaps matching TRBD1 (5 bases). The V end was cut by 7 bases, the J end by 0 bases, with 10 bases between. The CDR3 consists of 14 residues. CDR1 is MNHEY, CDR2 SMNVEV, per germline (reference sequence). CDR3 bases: TGTGCCAGCAACCCACAGGTTAGCAATCAGCCCCAGCATTTT. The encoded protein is CASNPQVSNQPQHF.

The CDR3, as DNA: TGTGCCAGTCCATTCGGACTAGCGGGGGGTGCTAGCACAGATACGCAGTATTTT. Its protein is CASPFGLAGGASTDTQYF. The chain has TRBV19 and TRBJ2-3; TRBD2 matches at 14 bases. The CDR3 runs to 18 residues. Germline V gene lookup returns CDR1 LNHDA and CDR2 SQIVND (reference sequence). The trim removed 8 bases at V and 0 bases at J, leaving 10 bases unmatched.